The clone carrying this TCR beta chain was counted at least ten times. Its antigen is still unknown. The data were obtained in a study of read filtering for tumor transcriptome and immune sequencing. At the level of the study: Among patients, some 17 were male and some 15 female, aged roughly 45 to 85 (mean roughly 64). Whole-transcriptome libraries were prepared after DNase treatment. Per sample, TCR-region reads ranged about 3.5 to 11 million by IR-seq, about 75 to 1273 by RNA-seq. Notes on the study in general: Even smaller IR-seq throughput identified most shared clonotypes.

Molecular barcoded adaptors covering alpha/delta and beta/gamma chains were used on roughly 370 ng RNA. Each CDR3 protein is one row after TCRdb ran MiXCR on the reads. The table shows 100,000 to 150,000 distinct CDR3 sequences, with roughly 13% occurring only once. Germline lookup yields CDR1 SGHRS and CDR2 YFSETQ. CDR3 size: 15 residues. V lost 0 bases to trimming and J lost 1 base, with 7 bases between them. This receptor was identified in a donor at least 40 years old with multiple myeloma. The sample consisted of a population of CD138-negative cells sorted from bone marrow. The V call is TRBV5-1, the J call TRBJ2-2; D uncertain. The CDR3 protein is CASSLDPLNTGELFF. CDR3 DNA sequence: TGCGCCAGCAGCTTGGACCCTCTGAACACCGGGGAGCTGTTTTTT.